Below, 22 T cell receptor beta chains from the same sample are listed, as sequenced in a study of shared clonotypes between healthy human individuals (dated by TCRdb to about 2020). Receptor libraries were prepared by the immunoSEQ multiplex PCR assay. What TCRdb holds here is the immuneACCESS table cut down to in-frame rearrangements. Part of the clones is not present; checked against another copy, under half of the missing clones reflect an unresolved V gene, and the others are unexplained. The sample profile shows approximately 640,000 clones; roughly 91% of them were found once. The ten largest make up 34% of the sample. The material sequenced was memory CD8+ T cells from PBMCs. According to the study, the label for this sample's cell subset or site signals: CD45RO+ cells pooled with CCR7-negative TemRA cells. The receptors shown here come from a man aged 18 to 35 in good health. Some clones in this sample may be carry-over from other donors' samples.

This chain links TRBV7-8 with TRBJ2-3; 7 nucleotides line up with TRBD1. CDR3 size: 16 residues. Germline V gene sequence: CDR1 SGHVS, CDR2 FQNEAQ. With V trimmed by 3 bases and J by 2 bases, 8 bases remained unmatched. The CDR3 sequence is CASSFLRDSPTDTQYF. The CDR3 nucleotides read TGTGCCAGCAGCTTCCTAAGGGACAGCCCCACAGATACGCAGTATTTT.

This clone was found many times. The V gene is TRBV9, the J gene TRBJ2-1; 8 nucleotides match TRBD2. Germline V CDR1 and CDR2: SGDLS, YYNGEE. Trimming cost V 0 bases and J 8 bases; bases outside gene matches: 4. This CDR3 comprises 14 residues. CDR3 nucleotides: TGTGCCAGCAGCGTAGCACTAGCGGTCGATGAGCAGTTCTTC. As protein: CASSVALAVDEQFF.

This sequence joins TRBV4-2 and TRBJ2-7; tentatively, D is TRBD2 (5 bases). V gave up 8 bases and J gave up 5 bases, with 19 bases separating them. The CDR3 is 14 amino acids. Germline CDR1 LGHNA, CDR2 YNFKEQ. The CDR3 DNA is TGTGCCAGCGGTATCGTAGGGAGCCGAAACGAGCAGTACTTC. Translation: CASGIVGSRNEQYF.

The CDR3 is CASSLAPGTSGRREQYF. As DNA, the CDR3 is TGTGCCAGCAGCTTAGCCCCGGGGACTAGCGGGAGGAGGGAGCAGTACTTC. The chain uses TRBV7-9 and TRBJ2-7, with TRBD2 matching 15 bases. This CDR3 has 17 residues. Germline loops: CDR1 SEHNR, CDR2 FQNEAQ (reference sequence). The V segment lost 0 bases and the J segment 7 bases; nucleotides outside the gene matches: 7.

V usage is TRBV21-1 and J usage is TRBJ1-5; the listed D gene, TRBD1, was not tested against the DNA. TRBV21-1 is deemed a pseudogene. This CDR3 comprises 19 residues. The DNA for the CDR3 is TGTGCCAGCAGCAAATCGGCGGGGACAGGGGATAATAGCAATCAGCCCCAGCATTTT. Translation: CASSKSAGTGDNSNQPQHF.

The rearrangement links TRBV28 to TRBJ1-2; no firm D call. The CDR3 sequence is 19 residues long. Trimming cost V 2 bases and J 0 bases, with 22 bases left between them. The germline V gene encodes CDR1 MDHEN and CDR2 SYDVKM. CDR3 in DNA: TGTGCCAGCAGTTTAGATATGGCCCTCCATCACATAGCTAACTATGGCTACACCTTC. This codes for CASSLDMALHHIANYGYTF.

This sequence joins TRBV7-9 and TRBJ2-1; TRBD1 matches 9 bases. Trimming cost V 6 bases and J 7 bases; bases outside gene matches: 10. Germline CDR1 is SEHNR and CDR2 is FQNEAQ (reference sequence). CDR3 size: 15 residues. The CDR3 DNA is TGTGCCAGCAGAACCGCGGACAGGGGCGGGAATGAGCAGTTCTTC. It is translated as CASRTADRGGNEQFF.

The chain's CDR3 is CASSLARSEQYF. CDR3 DNA sequence: TGCGCCAGCAGCTTGGCTCGCAGCGAGCAGTACTTC. The V gene is TRBV5-1, the J gene TRBJ2-7, with D unresolved. CDR3 length: 12 amino acids. V was cut by 0 bases and J by 6 bases, with 7 bases left in between. Looked up from germline, CDR1 is SGHRS and CDR2 is YFSETQ.

The chain has TRBV2 and TRBJ1-2; 11 bases fit TRBD1. The CDR3 totals 18 residues. Losses at the gene ends were 2 bases for V and 2 bases for J; bases not matched to a gene: 10. Germline V gene data show CDR1 as SNHLY and CDR2 as FYNNEI. As DNA, the CDR3 is TGTGCCAGCAGTGAATATCGGACAGGGGGCGAGGAGAACTATGGCTACACCTTC. Its translation is CASSEYRTGGEENYGYTF. Complete variable domain (other parts from reference TRBV2 and TRBJ1-2): EPEVTQTPSHQVTQMGQEVILRCVPISNHLYFYWYRQILGQKVEFLVSFYNNEISEKSEIFDDQFSVERPDGSNFTLKIRSTKLEDSAMYFCASSEYRTGGEENYGYTFGSGTRLTVV.

CDR3 sequence reads: CASSRGLAGVGGELFF. The CDR3 coding sequence is TGTGCCAGCAGCCGCGGACTAGCGGGAGTTGGCGGGGAGCTGTTTTTT. The chain combines TRBV7-8 with TRBJ2-2, with 13 positions matching TRBD2. The CDR3 is 16 residues long. CDR1 and CDR2 (germline): SGHVS, FQNEAQ. V gave up 5 bases and J gave up 7 bases; unmatched junction bases: 7.

This chain connects TRBV4-1 to TRBJ2-5; 7 bases fit TRBD2. Germline V gene lookup returns CDR1 MGHRA and CDR2 YSYEKL. V was clipped by 1 base and J by 5 bases; unmatched bases: 7. This CDR3 is 15 amino acids long. The CDR3: CASSQAGLPPETQYF. DNA for the CDR3: TGCGCCAGCAGCCAAGCGGGACTACCTCCGGAGACCCAGTACTTC.

The J gene is TRBJ2-7, the V gene TRBV15; D is possibly TRBD2 (6 bases). Germline-derived CDR1 and CDR2 are LNHNV and YYDKDF (reference sequence). Trimming removed 2 bases at V and 6 bases at J, with 11 bases between. The CDR3 has 13 residues. The CDR3 DNA is TGTGCCACCAGCAGAACAGGTAGCGGCGAGCAGTACTTC. Translating it yields CATSRTGSGEQYF.

The rearrangement uses TRBV28 and TRBJ2-2; D is uncertain. Germline V gives CDR1 MDHEN, CDR2 SYDVKM. This CDR3 is 13 amino acids long. Trimming removed 4 bases at V and 5 bases at J, with 8 bases between. The chain's CDR3 is CASSWTRTGELFF. CDR3 nucleotides: TGTGCCAGCAGTTGGACCCGGACCGGGGAGCTGTTTTTT.

The chain recombines TRBV9 with TRBJ1-1, with 8 bases identical to TRBD1. Trimming took 0 bases from V and 0 from J; bases not matched to a gene: 4. The germline gives CDR1 SGDLS, CDR2 YYNGEE. The CDR3 sequence is 16 residues long. The CDR3 bases are TGTGCCAGCAGCGTAGGGGCAGGGGGCCTGAACACTGAAGCTTTCTTT. It specifies CASSVGAGGLNTEAFF. The variable domain in full, with the rest retrieved from reference TRBV9 and TRBJ1-1, is DSGVTQTPKHLITATGQRVTLRCSPRSGDLSVYWYQQSLDQGLQFLIQYYNGEERAKGNILERFSAQQFPDLHSELNLSSLELGDSALYFCASSVGAGGLNTEAFFGQGTRLTVV.

Points on this clone: This likely came from a read error, as a far larger clone is one base away. V usage is TRBV6-5 and J usage is TRBJ2-7; D gene unclear. Looked up from germline, CDR1 is MNHEY and CDR2 is SVGAGI. The CDR3 extends over 10 amino acids. V was clipped by 1 base and J by 5 bases, with 0 bases between them. CDR3 DNA: TGTGCCAGCAGTTACTACGAGCAGTACTTC. Its protein product is CASSYYEQYF.

V usage is TRBV15 and J usage is TRBJ2-7; D possibly uses TRBD1 or TRBD2 (5 bases each). V was cut by 0 bases and J by 1 base, with 13 bases left in between. The germline CDR1 and CDR2 sequences are LNHNV and YYDKDF (reference sequence). The CDR3 loop spans 16 amino acids. The CDR3 DNA sequence: TGTGCCACCAGCAGAGAAGGGACCAACCCTTCCTACGAGCAGTACTTC. This translates into CATSREGTNPSYEQYF.

The rearrangement joins TRBV5-6 to TRBJ1-1; a possible D gene is TRBD1 (5 bases). The germline gives CDR1 SGHDT, CDR2 YYEEEE. The CDR3 is 12 amino acids. Trimming stripped 3 bases from V and 3 bases from J, with 6 bases between. The CDR3 region is CASSWGDTEAFF. CDR3 DNA sequence: TGTGCCAGCAGCTGGGGGGACACTGAAGCTTTCTTT. Together with reference TRBV5-6 and TRBJ1-1, the CDR3 gives the full variable domain: DAGVTQSPTHLIKTRGQQVTLRCSPKSGHDTVSWYQQALGQGPQFIFQYYEEEERQRGNFPDRFSGHQFPNYSSELNVNALLLGDSALYLCASSWGDTEAFFGQGTRLTVV.

The J gene is TRBJ2-2, the V gene TRBV7-9; a possible D gene is TRBD1 (6 bases). Trimming pared 8 bases from V and 6 bases from J, leaving 10 bases between. CDR3 length equals 12 residues. Germline CDR1 is SEHNR and CDR2 is FQNEAQ (reference sequence). CDR3 amino acids: CASRGGSGELFF. In nucleotides, the CDR3 is TGTGCCAGCCGAGGGGGATCCGGGGAGCTGTTTTTT.

This chain uses TRBV5-1 with TRBJ2-7; 8 positions agree with TRBD2. Per the germline V gene, CDR1 is SGHRS and CDR2 is YFSETQ. Unmatched junction bases numbered 4, after V lost 2 bases and J lost 3 bases. The CDR3 has 14 amino acids. As DNA, the CDR3 is TGCGCCAGCAGCTTCAGGACTAGCAACTACGAGCAGTACTTC. Protein: CASSFRTSNYEQYF.

This clone was counted only a few times. The chain couples TRBV10-3 to TRBJ1-5; D not resolved. Trimming removed 11 bases at V and 6 bases at J, with 20 bases between. In germline, CDR1 is ENHRY, CDR2 SYGVKD. This CDR3 is built from 14 residues. CDR3 in DNA: TGTGCCGCCTCGGGGATCGAACCCCCTCAGCCCCAGCATTTT. Translated: CAASGIEPPQPQHF.

The chain uses TRBV6-5 and TRBJ2-2; tentatively, D is TRBD1 (5 bases). Trimming removed 0 bases from V and 6 bases from J, with 14 bases in between. The CDR3 spans 16 residues. Per germline, CDR1 MNHEY and CDR2 SVGAGI. In DNA form, the CDR3 reads TGTGCCAGCAGTTACTCGGTTGTTCAGGGCGCCGGGGAGCTGTTTTTT. Translated: CASSYSVVQGAGELFF.

The chain carries TRBV30 and TRBJ2-7, with unresolved D. Trimming pared 8 bases from V and 2 bases from J, leaving 19 bases between. The CDR3 totals 14 residues. Germline V gene sequence: CDR1 GTSNPN, CDR2 SVGIG (reference sequence). CDR3 DNA sequence: TGTGCCCTCTCGTCGGGTGCCGGTACCTACGAGCAGTACTTC. Translating gives CALSSGAGTYEQYF.